These 32 T cell receptor beta chains were sequenced from one sample in a study of T cells after yellow fever vaccination. One entry per CDR3 protein, called by TCRdb with MiXCR from the 5' RACE reads. The sample has 230,000 or so distinct CDR3 sequences; roughly 4% are singletons. The specimen was PBMCs, collected 15 days after the yellow fever booster vaccination. Source of these receptors: a young man who received the YFV17D yellow fever vaccine.

This clonotype was detected ten times or more. The chain recombines TRBV3-1 with TRBJ2-5, with a possible D match to TRBD2 (6 bases). Between the trimmed V and J ends, which lost 4 bases and 2 bases, there was a span of 14 bases. Germline V CDR1 and CDR2: LGHDT, YNNKEL (reference sequence). CDR3 length: 15 residues. This CDR3 is CASSLTASGQETQYF. In DNA form, the CDR3 reads TGTGCCAGCAGCCTCACCGCCAGCGGGCAAGAGACCCAGTACTTC.

The sample holds many counts of this clonotype. The chain recombines TRBV20-1 with TRBJ2-7; no firm D call. The CDR3 is 16 residues long. Germline-derived CDR1 and CDR2 are DFQATT and SNEGSKA (reference sequence). Trimming took off 5 bases at V and 0 bases at J, with 20 bases between the two ends. CDR3 sequence: CSAQPDPPSGSYEQYF. The CDR3 coding sequence is TGCAGTGCTCAACCTGACCCCCCTTCAGGCTCCTACGAGCAGTACTTC.

This clonotype was found many times. Relative to the germline gene, one junction end is altered; a read error may explain this. The chain recombines TRBV5-1 with TRBJ2-3; TRBD2 aligns across 9 bases. Germline V gene lookup returns CDR1 SGHRS and CDR2 YFSETQ. This CDR3 comprises 15 residues. The CDR3 sequence is CASSLASGVTDTQYF. The CDR3 DNA is TGCGCCAGCAGCTTGGCTAGCGGGGTTACAGATACCCAGTATTTT.

This clonotype was observed at least ten times. This chain connects TRBV10-3 to TRBJ2-2; D assignment may be TRBD1 or TRBD2 (5 bases each). This CDR3 is built from 17 residues. Germline V lookup: CDR1 ENHRY, CDR2 SYGVKD. Trimming shortened V by 1 base and J by 0 bases, and 12 bases separated the two germline ends. The CDR3 DNA reads TGTGCCATCAGTGAGTGGGGACGGGGCGCGAACACCGGGGAGCTGTTTTTT. Translating it yields CAISEWGRGANTGELFF.

As for this clonotype: A single base separates this from a much larger clone, so it may be a read error. The chain has TRBV7-9 and TRBJ1-1, with D unclear. The CDR3 extends over 10 amino acids. Per germline, CDR1 SEHNR and CDR2 FQNEAQ (reference sequence). The CDR3 spells CASRFGEAFF. CDR3 in DNA: TGTGCCAGCCGCTTTGGCGAAGCTTTCTTT. The full variable domain, completed using reference TRBV7-9 and TRBJ1-1, is DTGVSQNPRHKITKRGQNVTFRCDPISEHNRLYWYRQTLGQGPEFLTYFQNEAQLEKSRLLSDRFSAERPKGSFSTLEIQRTEQGDSAMYLCASRFGEAFFGQGTRLTVV.

This clonotype occurred many times. The chain recombines TRBV6-2 or TRBV6-3 with TRBJ2-1; 7 nucleotides agree with TRBD2. This CDR3 contains 14 residues. V lost 5 bases to trimming and J lost 7 bases; unmatched junction nucleotides: 8. The germline gives CDR1 MNHEY, CDR2 SVGEGT. The CDR3 spells CASSKGPGGNEQFF. CDR3 in DNA: TGTGCCAGCAGTAAGGGACCCGGGGGGAATGAGCAGTTCTTC.

This clonotype was seen ten or more times. The chain employs TRBV7-9 and TRBJ2-5; TRBD1 aligns across 8 bases. The CDR3 has 13 amino acids. CDR1 and CDR2 (germline): SEHNR, FQNEAQ (reference sequence). J gave up 5 bases and V 5 bases, and 4 bases lay outside the gene matches. CDR3 coding DNA: TGTGCCAGCAGCACAGGGGGAAAGGAGACCCAGTACTTC. Translating gives CASSTGGKETQYF.

This clonotype occurred many times. The genes are TRBV6-5 and TRBJ1-4, with D possibly being TRBD1 (5 bases). Germline loops: CDR1 MNHEY, CDR2 SVGAGI. The CDR3 covers 12 residues. Trimming left V 8 bases short and J 1 base short, with 5 bases between. This chain's CDR3 is CASGGTNEKLFF. The CDR3 nucleotides read TGTGCCAGCGGGGGAACTAATGAAAAACTGTTTTTT.

V and J are TRBV4-3 and TRBJ2-2; 7 nucleotides align to TRBD1. This CDR3 comprises 15 residues. Germline CDR1 reads LGHNA; CDR2 reads YSLEER. Trimming at V came to 3 bases and at J to 4 bases, leaving 5 bases not matched to a gene. This chain's CDR3 is CASSHTGQPTGELFF. CDR3 sequence (DNA): TGCGCCAGCAGCCACACGGGACAGCCCACCGGGGAGCTGTTTTTT.

The table lists this clonotype with many counts. The genes are TRBV4-1 and TRBJ1-6, with D uncertain. Germline CDR1 reads MGHRA; CDR2 reads YSYEKL. Trimming removed 0 bases at V and 8 bases at J, with 8 bases between. CDR3 length: 14 residues. This chain's CDR3 is CASSQDDIDSPLHF. As DNA, the CDR3 is TGCGCCAGCAGCCAAGACGACATAGATTCACCCCTCCACTTT.

This clonotype came up many times. The J gene is TRBJ2-1, the V gene TRBV4-3; D is perhaps TRBD1 (6 bases). The CDR3 consists of 15 residues. V dropped 1 base and J dropped 1 base, with 8 bases sitting between them. CDR1 and CDR2 from the germline V gene are LGHNA and YSLEER. For the CDR3, the DNA is TGCGCCAGCAGCCAAGGGACAGCTTCCTACAATGAGCAGTTCTTC. Translated, it gives CASSQGTASYNEQFF.

This clonotype was detected many times. The chain is built from TRBV6-5 and TRBJ1-1; D gene ambiguous. Deletions cut 2 bases from V and 1 base from J, with 5 bases between. Germline assignment: CDR1 MNHEY and CDR2 SVGAGI. This CDR3 region has 13 residues. DNA for the CDR3: TGTGCCAGCAGTTACGATCCGAACACTGAAGCTTTCTTT. Protein: CASSYDPNTEAFF.

This clonotype occurred many times. The V and J genes are TRBV18 and TRBJ2-7; 10 nucleotides line up with TRBD1. Per germline, CDR1 KGHSH and CDR2 LQKENI. This CDR3 comprises 15 residues. Trimming removed 3 bases from V and 3 bases from J; junction bases left unmatched: 5. The CDR3 DNA follows: TGTGCCAGCTCACCCGGGACAGGGGAAGGCTACGAGCAGTACTTC. As protein: CASSPGTGEGYEQYF.

The table lists this clonotype with many counts. The V gene is TRBV5-1, the J gene TRBJ2-3; D may be TRBD1 or TRBD2 (5 bases each). Germline V lookup: CDR1 SGHRS, CDR2 YFSETQ. This CDR3 region has 16 residues. Trimming removed 0 bases from V and 2 bases from J, with 13 bases in between. The CDR3 here is CASSLGTTGATDTQYF. The CDR3 nucleotides are TGCGCCAGCAGCTTGGGGACCACCGGGGCCACAGATACGCAGTATTTT.

Many counts were recorded for this clonotype. The chain joins TRBV19 to TRBJ1-4; no definite D call. The ends were cut back, 4 bases at V and 0 bases at J, with 12 bases in the middle. The CDR3 is 16 residues long. The germline gives CDR1 LNHDA, CDR2 SQIVND (reference sequence). The CDR3 loop reads CASSSPRAATNEKLFF. The DNA of the CDR3 is TGTGCCAGTAGTAGTCCACGGGCTGCAACTAATGAAAAACTGTTTTTT.

This clonotype was observed at least ten times. V usage is TRBV3-1 and J usage is TRBJ2-3; D is undetermined. V dropped 5 bases and J dropped 3 bases, with 6 bases sitting between them. The CDR3 length is 12 residues. Germline V gene sequence: CDR1 LGHDT, CDR2 YNNKEL (reference sequence). The DNA of the CDR3 is TGTGCCAGCAGCTTATTTACAGATACGCAGTATTTT. It yields the protein CASSLFTDTQYF.

This clonotype counts as medium-sized. Germline and junction disagree at one end, which may indicate a read error. This chain uses TRBV5-1 with TRBJ2-5; possibly TRBD2 for D (5 bases). The CDR3 length is 13 residues. CDR1 and CDR2 from the germline V gene are SGHRS and YFSETQ. CDR3 sequence (DNA): TGTGCCAGCAGCTTAGAGGGCCAAGAGACCCAGTACTTC. Protein product: CASSLEGQETQYF. The whole variable domain, filled in from reference TRBV5-1 and TRBJ2-5, reads KAGVTQTPRYLIKTRGQQVTLSCSPISGHRSVSWYQQTPGQGLQFLFEYFSETQRNKGNFPGRFSGRQFSNSRSEMNVSTLELGDSALYLCASSLEGQETQYFGPGTRLLVL.

This clonotype was seen ten or more times. This chain connects TRBV7-3 to TRBJ2-2, with D uncertain. Germline values: CDR1 SGHTA, CDR2 FQGTGA. V lost 4 bases and J 6 bases, leaving 9 bases between the germline ends. CDR3 length: 13 amino acids. CDR3 DNA: TGTGCCAGCAGCTGGGGTGTGGCCGGGGAGCTGTTTTTT. This translates into CASSWGVAGELFF.

There are many counts of this clonotype. This chain joins TRBV6-5 and TRBJ1-1, with a possible D match to TRBD1 (5 bases). CDR1 is MNHEY and CDR2 is SVGAGI in the germline V gene. This CDR3 is 12 amino acids long. The germline V and J ends were trimmed by 6 bases and 7 bases, with 12 bases remaining between them. CDR3 sequence: CASRGPRGEAFF. CDR3 bases: TGTGCCAGCAGGGGCCCGAGGGGTGAAGCTTTCTTT.

This clonotype was counted ten times or more. This chain links TRBV3-1 with TRBJ2-1; 9 nucleotides match TRBD2. Trimming took 6 bases from V and 0 from J; bases not matched to a gene: 9. Germline loops: CDR1 LGHDT, CDR2 YNNKEL (reference sequence). The CDR3 sequence is 17 residues long. The CDR3 sequence is CASRQGTSLDSYNEQFF. The CDR3 coding sequence is TGTGCCAGCAGACAGGGGACTAGCCTGGACTCCTACAATGAGCAGTTCTTC.

This clonotype was recorded many times. This chain connects TRBV7-6 to TRBJ2-2; D unclear. The CDR3 has 15 residues. Germline V CDR1 and CDR2: SGHVS, FNYEAQ. V lost 2 bases, J lost 5 bases, and 12 bases lay in between. CDR3 region: CASSLPPGPTGELFF. The CDR3 bases are TGTGCCAGCAGCTTACCCCCCGGGCCTACCGGGGAGCTGTTTTTT.

This clonotype was picked up many times. The chain carries TRBV12-3 or TRBV12-4 and TRBJ1-2; 7 positions agree with TRBD1. The CDR3 is 13 residues long. Trimming removed 5 bases from V and 6 bases from J; junction bases left unmatched: 6. This chain's CDR3 is CASSPGTVHGYTF. CDR3 in DNA: TGTGCCAGCAGTCCCGGGACAGTCCATGGCTACACCTTC.

This clonotype has at least ten counts. The CDR3: CSADVGTGIETQYF. DNA for the CDR3: TGCAGTGCTGACGTCGGGACAGGGATAGAGACCCAGTACTTC. This chain connects TRBV20-1 to TRBJ2-5; 9 bases line up with TRBD1. V dropped 5 bases and J dropped 4; count of bases not matched to a gene: 8. From germline, CDR1 is DFQATT and CDR2 SNEGSKA (reference sequence). This CDR3 spans 14 amino acids.

This clonotype was seen ten or more times. V is TRBV18 and J is TRBJ2-5; D is undetermined. V lost 3 bases, J lost 1 base, and 12 bases lay in between. CDR1 and CDR2 (germline): KGHSH, LQKENI. The CDR3 has 15 residues. CDR3 bases: TGTGCCAGCTCACCTCAATCGAGTAGCCAAGAGACCCAGTACTTC. Translation: CASSPQSSSQETQYF.

J is TRBJ2-7 and V is TRBV19, with a tentative D call TRBD1 (5 bases). The CDR3 length is 13 residues. Germline lookup yields CDR1 LNHDA and CDR2 SQIVND (reference sequence). V was clipped by 6 bases and J by 2 bases, with 11 bases between them. CDR3: CASSTDIPYEQYF. In DNA, the CDR3 is TGTGCCAGTAGCACGGACATCCCCTACGAGCAGTACTTC.

The table lists this clonotype with many counts. V usage is TRBV7-6 and J usage is TRBJ2-5; D is undetermined. CDR3 length equals 13 residues. The V gene lost 2 bases and the J gene lost 3 bases, with 7 bases spanning the gap. Per the germline V gene, CDR1 is SGHVS and CDR2 is FNYEAQ. CDR3 sequence: CASSLHGEETQYF. The CDR3 DNA reads as TGTGCCAGCAGCTTACACGGTGAAGAGACCCAGTACTTC.

This clonotype has at least ten counts. The V call is TRBV10-3, the J call TRBJ1-2, with D uncertain. The CDR3 consists of 15 residues. V was shortened by 4 bases and J by 4 bases, with 16 bases between the two germline ends. In germline, CDR1 is ENHRY, CDR2 SYGVKD. The CDR3 DNA follows: TGTGCCATCAGTGGGACCACGCTTACGATCTATGGCTACACCTTC. Residues: CAISGTTLTIYGYTF.

At least ten counts were recorded for this clonotype. V is TRBV4-2 and J is TRBJ2-1, with D unclear. Germline V CDR1 and CDR2: LGHNA, YNFKEQ. This CDR3 comprises 15 residues. V gave up 4 bases and J gave up 4 bases, with 14 bases separating them. The CDR3 spells CASSPDSPAYNEQFF. As DNA, the CDR3 is TGTGCCAGCAGCCCAGACTCCCCCGCGTACAATGAGCAGTTCTTC.

This clonotype was observed once. This chain connects TRBV11-2 to TRBJ2-3; 10 bases are shared with TRBD2. With 4 bases clipped from V and 5 bases from J, the junction kept 9 bases outside the gene matches. Germline V gives CDR1 SGHAT, CDR2 FQNNGV. This CDR3 contains 16 residues. The CDR3 loop reads CASSSTSGVPGDTQYF. CDR3 DNA sequence: TGTGCCAGCAGCTCCACTAGCGGGGTCCCGGGAGATACGCAGTATTTT.

In its sample, this clonotype was seen many times. The chain recombines TRBV19 with TRBJ1-6; D remains ambiguous. The CDR3 length is 16 residues. Trimming took 3 bases from V and 9 from J, leaving 18 bases between them. Germline V gene lookup returns CDR1 LNHDA and CDR2 SQIVND (reference sequence). The CDR3 DNA follows: TGTGCCAGTAGTATTCTCCCGGCCACCAAGAGTTCACCCCTCCACTTT. Translating it yields CASSILPATKSSPLHF.

This clonotype showed up many times. The rearrangement uses TRBV5-1 and TRBJ2-3; 10 bases are a match to TRBD2. In germline, CDR1 is SGHRS, CDR2 YFSETQ. The CDR3 is 18 residues long. V was clipped by 6 bases and J by 1 base; unmatched bases: 14. The CDR3 sequence is CASKRRIAGTSGTDTQYF. CDR3 sequence (DNA): TGCGCCAGCAAGAGAAGGATCGCCGGGACTAGCGGCACAGATACGCAGTATTTT.

This clonotype was recorded at least ten times. This chain uses TRBV12-3 or TRBV12-4 with TRBJ1-4; D ambiguous. V was pared by 3 bases and J by 6 bases, with 8 bases between. This CDR3 contains 13 residues. The CDR3 spells CASSLGRDEKLFF. The CDR3 coding sequence is TGTGCCAGCAGTTTGGGGAGGGATGAAAAACTGTTTTTT.